This note documents a single T cell receptor (beta chain) sequence. This entry belongs to a study of blood T cell repertoires in COVID-19. About the research overall: PBMCs, B-cell-depleted T cells, or T cells were the source of the cDNA or gDNA that made up the material.

The CDR3 loop spans 14 amino acids. The germline gives CDR1 SGHRS, CDR2 YFSETQ. V gave up 5 bases and J gave up 2 bases; unmatched junction bases: 6. Sequenced by immunoSEQ multiplex PCR; TCRdb stores in-frame clones only, minus some. The sample holds some 150,000 clones; almost 90% are singletons and the top ten take roughly 10%. This chain links TRBV5-1 with TRBJ2-7; the match to TRBD1 covers 8 bases. The receptor's source is a man aged 50 to 60 with active or convalescent COVID-19. The specimen was peripheral blood. CDR3 in amino acids: CASRTGQGTYEQYF. CDR3 sequence (DNA): TGCGCCAGCAGGACCGGACAGGGTACCTACGAGCAGTACTTC. Full variable domain (remainder filled in from reference TRBV5-1 and TRBJ2-7): KAGVTQTPRYLIKTRGQQVTLSCSPISGHRSVSWYQQTPGQGLQFLFEYFSETQRNKGNFPGRFSGRQFSNSRSEMNVSTLELGDSALYLCASRTGQGTYEQYFGPGTRLTVT.